The clone carrying this T cell receptor (beta chain) was picked up a small number of times. The antigen is not known. The sample is drawn from a study of T cell repertoires in cytomegalovirus infection. The wider study: Through public TCR beta signatures, both CMV infection and matching HLA type were indicated. Broader study findings: Clonotypes of TCR beta that were HLA-C-restricted and CMV-specific dominated the ex vivo response. The cumulative frequency of public TCR beta families identified carriers of CMV plus the relevant HLA.

MiXCR, run by TCRdb on the reads, gives a single entry per CDR3 protein. The sample comprises about 110,000 distinct CDR3 sequences, around 31% of which are singletons, and less than 45% rests with the top ten. The V end was cut by 3 bases, the J end by 7 bases, with 10 bases between. Germline loops: CDR1 MNHNS, CDR2 SASEGT. This CDR3 has 13 amino acids. The sample in question was CD8+ T cells from cultured PBMCs, obtained from culture after CMV antigen stimulation. V usage is TRBV6-1 and J usage is TRBJ2-1; maybe TRBD1 (6 bases). The TCR originated in a human donor in good health (CMV status not recorded). Some clones in this sample may be carry-over from other donors' samples. CDR3 sequence reads: CASSDYRVNEQFF. CDR3 coding DNA: TGTGCCAGCAGTGACTACAGGGTAAATGAGCAGTTCTTC.